These 27 T cell receptor beta chains originate from one sample sequenced in a study of cytomegalovirus exposure and HLA in healthy donors. The study ran its PCR with 60 Vbeta and 13 Jbeta primers. Profiling relied on immunoSEQ multiplex PCR, and the TCRdb table lists in-frame clones only, not all of them. The sample shows about 160,000 clones, about 79% of them seen only once. The sequencing sample was made of PBMCs. These receptors came from a woman in her forties or fifties in good health and CMV-seropositive.

V is TRBV21-1 and J is TRBJ1-5; the D call of TRBD1 is as the table states it, not checked on the DNA. TRBV21-1 is listed as a pseudogene. This CDR3 comprises 16 residues. The CDR3 reads CASSAPQGLCNQPQHF. The CDR3 DNA reads TGTGCCAGCAGCGCTCCCCAGGGGTTGTGCAATCAGCCCCAGCATTTT.

The rearrangement uses TRBV18 and TRBJ2-7; possibly TRBD1 for D (7 bases). The CDR3 has 13 amino acids. Deletions cut 11 bases from V and 2 bases from J, with 16 bases between. Germline CDR1 and CDR2: KGHSH and LQKENI. The CDR3 sequence: CAGGKGGTYEQYF. The CDR3 DNA sequence: TGTGCCGGGGGGAAAGGGGGCACCTACGAGCAGTACTTC.

This sequence joins TRBV4-1 and TRBJ2-7; 9 bases align to TRBD1. The ends lost 4 bases at V and 3 bases at J; junction bases unmatched: 4. Germline V lookup: CDR1 MGHRA, CDR2 YSYEKL. This CDR3 comprises 14 residues. The CDR3 protein is CASSLRDRDYEQYF. The CDR3 coding sequence is TGCGCCAGCAGCCTCCGGGACAGGGACTACGAGCAGTACTTC.

The J gene is TRBJ2-1, the V gene TRBV23-1; perhaps TRBD1 as D (5 bases). TRBV23-1 is an open reading frame whose function is uncertain. Trimming stripped 0 bases from V and 8 bases from J, with 14 bases between. The CDR3 length is 15 residues. The CDR3 here is CASSQSRQGDHEQFF. CDR3 nucleotide sequence: TGCGCCAGCAGTCAATCGAGGCAGGGCGACCATGAGCAGTTCTTC.

The chain recombines TRBV27 with TRBJ1-4; 7 nucleotides match TRBD1. The germline gives CDR1 MNHEY, CDR2 SMNVEV (reference sequence). V gave up 3 bases and J gave up 4 bases; unmatched junction bases: 5. The CDR3 runs to 15 residues. The CDR3 reads CASSFEGAGNEKLFF. CDR3 in DNA: TGTGCCAGCAGTTTCGAGGGGGCGGGTAATGAAAAACTGTTTTTT.

The gene calls are TRBV6-5 and TRBJ2-7; 7 bases agree with TRBD1. V dropped 7 bases and J dropped 4; count of bases not matched to a gene: 7. CDR1 is MNHEY, CDR2 SVGAGI, per germline. CDR3 size: 13 residues. CDR3 loop: CASKGSGQYEQYF. The CDR3 DNA is TGTGCCAGCAAGGGTTCGGGACAGTACGAGCAGTACTTC.

V and J are TRBV2 and TRBJ1-1; D is possibly TRBD1 (5 bases). Germline CDR1 and CDR2: SNHLY and FYNNEI. The V gene lost 6 bases and the J gene lost 4 bases, with 9 bases spanning the gap. The CDR3 length is 12 residues. The CDR3 bases are TGTGCCAGCAGAAGGGACTCCACTGAAGCTTTCTTT. Its translation: CASRRDSTEAFF.

The V gene is TRBV28, the J gene TRBJ2-1; 7 bases are shared with TRBD1. There are 11 residues in the CDR3. The ends lost 7 bases at V and 10 bases at J; junction bases unmatched: 4. CDR1 and CDR2 (germline): MDHEN, SYDVKM. CDR3 loop: CASTKDREQFF. In DNA form, the CDR3 reads TGTGCCAGCACCAAGGACAGGGAGCAGTTCTTC.

The chain has TRBV2 and TRBJ2-7; 11 positions agree with TRBD1. This CDR3 spans 15 amino acids. The V segment lost 8 bases and the J segment 5 bases; nucleotides outside the gene matches: 11. Germline CDR1 reads SNHLY; CDR2 reads FYNNEI. The CDR3 DNA reads TGTGCCAGCTCCCGCCCGGGACAGGGGGGCCACGAGCAGTACTTC. Encoded protein: CASSRPGQGGHEQYF.

The chain couples TRBV7-9 to TRBJ2-5; weak D call: TRBD2 (6 bases). There are 12 residues in the CDR3. The V end lost 8 bases, the J end lost 2 bases, and 9 bases lay between the germline ends. Germline lookup yields CDR1 SEHNR and CDR2 FQNEAQ (reference sequence). This CDR3 reads CASGGRQETQYF. CDR3 nucleotides: TGTGCCAGCGGGGGGAGACAAGAGACCCAGTACTTC.

The genes are TRBV5-1 and TRBJ2-7; D possibly corresponds to TRBD1 (6 bases). Germline CDR1 reads SGHRS; CDR2 reads YFSETQ. The CDR3 has 14 residues. Trimming took 3 bases from V and 2 from J, leaving 12 bases between them. The CDR3 loop reads CASSSLTGAYEQYF. The CDR3 DNA follows: TGCGCCAGCAGCTCACTGACAGGAGCCTACGAGCAGTACTTC.

The rearrangement uses TRBV4-3 and TRBJ2-2; D is undetermined. This CDR3 spans 15 amino acids. V was clipped by 4 bases and J by 3 bases, with 12 bases between them. Germline assignment: CDR1 LGHNA and CDR2 YSLEER. The CDR3 sequence: CASSLRVTDTGELFF. CDR3 DNA: TGCGCCAGCAGCCTTCGGGTTACGGACACCGGGGAGCTGTTTTTT.

V usage is TRBV27 and J usage is TRBJ1-4; D is possibly TRBD1 (6 bases). This CDR3 is built from 14 residues. Deletions cut 2 bases from V and 4 bases from J, with 8 bases between. Germline V gene data show CDR1 as MNHEY and CDR2 as SMNVEV (reference sequence). The CDR3 region is CASSLLDSNEKLFF. In nucleotides, the CDR3 is TGTGCCAGCAGTTTACTGGACAGTAATGAAAAACTGTTTTTT.

The rearrangement joins TRBV21-1 to TRBJ1-4. TRBV21-1 has pseudogene status. The CDR3 consists of 16 residues. The CDR3 sequence: CASSKTRRGAREKLFF. DNA of the CDR3: TGTGCCAGCAGCAAAACGAGGCGGGGGGCGAGGGAAAAACTGTTTTTT.

The count of this clone is one. The V call is TRBV6-5, the J call TRBJ1-3; 8 bases agree with TRBD1. The germline gives CDR1 MNHEY, CDR2 SVGAGI. Trimming cost V 6 bases and J 4 bases; bases outside gene matches: 5. There are 14 residues in the CDR3. DNA for the CDR3: TGTGCCAGCAGACGGACAGGGTCGGGAAACACCATATATTTT. This translates into CASRRTGSGNTIYF.

The genes are TRBV23-1 and TRBJ1-2; weak D call: TRBD1 (6 bases). TRBV23-1 is labeled an ORF, and its function is uncertain. Trimming pared 3 bases from V and 3 bases from J, leaving 14 bases between. The CDR3 loop spans 15 amino acids. In DNA form, the CDR3 reads TGCGCCAGCAGTCAGGAATCAGGGGCATACTATGGCTACACCTTC. Protein product: CASSQESGAYYGYTF.

The V and J genes are TRBV9 and TRBJ1-6, with no clear D. From germline, CDR1 is SGDLS and CDR2 YYNGEE. The CDR3 has 16 amino acids. Trimming left V 0 bases short and J 1 base short, with 8 bases between. The CDR3 loop is CASSVGGGSYNSPLHF. Here the CDR3 DNA reads TGTGCCAGCAGCGTAGGAGGAGGATCCTATAATTCACCCCTCCACTTT. Together with reference TRBV9 and TRBJ1-6, the CDR3 gives the full variable domain: DSGVTQTPKHLITATGQRVTLRCSPRSGDLSVYWYQQSLDQGLQFLIQYYNGEERAKGNILERFSAQQFPDLHSELNLSSLELGDSALYFCASSVGGGSYNSPLHFGNGTRLTVT.

This sequence joins TRBV28 and TRBJ1-5; no reliable D call. Germline values: CDR1 MDHEN, CDR2 SYDVKM. This CDR3 has 16 amino acids. V lost 4 bases to trimming and J lost 7 bases, with 20 bases between them. The CDR3 region is CASSSQGYRSGQPQHF. The CDR3 region has the DNA TGTGCCAGCAGTTCCCAAGGGTATCGGTCGGGGCAGCCCCAGCATTTT.

The rearrangement links TRBV7-2 to TRBJ1-5; D is perhaps TRBD1 (6 bases). The CDR3 is made up of 16 amino acids. V was cut by 2 bases and J by 0 bases, with 11 bases left in between. Germline V CDR1 and CDR2: SGHTA, FQGNSA. In DNA, the CDR3 is TGTGCCAGCAGCTTATCGACAGGCGATAGCAATCAGCCCCAGCATTTT. Its translation is CASSLSTGDSNQPQHF. Complete variable domain (other parts from reference TRBV7-2 and TRBJ1-5): GAGVSQSPSNKVTEKGKDVELRCDPISGHTALYWYRQSLGQGLEFLIYFQGNSAPDKSGLPSDRFSAERTGGSVSTLTIQRTQQEDSAVYLCASSLSTGDSNQPQHFGDGTRLSIL.

The chain links TRBV2 to TRBJ1-5, with a possible D match to TRBD1 (6 bases). CDR1 is SNHLY, CDR2 FYNNEI, per germline. The CDR3 contains 15 residues. Trimming shortened V by 6 bases and J by 0 bases, and 12 bases separated the two germline ends. CDR3 sequence (DNA): TGTGCCAGCAGGGGCAGGGGCCCTAGCAATCAGCCCCAGCATTTT. Translation: CASRGRGPSNQPQHF.

This clone was detected only a few times. The rearrangement links TRBV7-9 to TRBJ2-7; D might be TRBD2 (6 bases). The V end was cut by 2 bases, the J end by 4 bases, with 15 bases between. Per germline, CDR1 SEHNR and CDR2 FQNEAQ (reference sequence). This CDR3 is 15 amino acids long. CDR3 coding DNA: TGTGCCAGCAGCTTACTTTTACCGGGGGTTTACGAGCAGTACTTC. Its protein is CASSLLLPGVYEQYF.

This clone showed up just a few times. The chain joins TRBV27 to TRBJ2-6; 9 nucleotides align to TRBD1. With V trimmed by 8 bases and J by 0 bases, 20 bases remained unmatched. The CDR3 runs 21 residues. The germline CDR1 and CDR2 sequences are MNHEY and SMNVEV (reference sequence). The CDR3: CASSNQFNWRQGGSGANVLTF. Here the CDR3 DNA reads TGTGCCAGCTCCAACCAGTTCAATTGGCGACAGGGGGGCTCTGGGGCCAACGTCCTGACTTTC.

This chain links TRBV28 with TRBJ2-1; D not resolved. This CDR3 has 12 residues. Per germline, CDR1 MDHEN and CDR2 SYDVKM. V was pared by 6 bases and J by 5 bases, with 8 bases between. Here the CDR3 reads CASRSYDNEQFF. The DNA for the CDR3 is TGTGCCAGCAGGTCCTATGACAATGAGCAGTTCTTC.

CDR3 sequence reads: CASRPRDRVYGYTF. In DNA form, the CDR3 reads TGTGCCAGCAGACCCCGGGACAGGGTCTATGGCTACACCTTC. V is TRBV28 and J is TRBJ1-2; 9 nucleotides align to TRBD1. The CDR3 is 14 residues long. CDR1 and CDR2 from the germline V gene are MDHEN and SYDVKM. V was clipped by 6 bases and J by 4 bases; unmatched bases: 6.

The rearrangement uses TRBV11-2 and TRBJ1-1; TRBD1 is a possible D gene (5 bases). The CDR3 contains 12 residues. V was cut by 3 bases and J by 3 bases, with 5 bases left in between. Germline-derived CDR1 and CDR2 are SGHAT and FQNNGV. CDR3 protein: CASSFRDTEAFF. The CDR3 nucleotides read TGTGCCAGCAGCTTCAGGGACACTGAAGCTTTCTTT.

The chain employs TRBV11-2 and TRBJ2-7; 9 nucleotides line up with TRBD1. Looked up from germline, CDR1 is SGHAT and CDR2 is FQNNGV. The CDR3 covers 15 residues. After removal of 5 bases from V and 2 bases from J, the junction contained 7 bases not matched to a gene. The CDR3 DNA is TGTGCCAGCAGCCCCAGGGGGACAGGGCCCTACGAGCAGTACTTC. Amino acids: CASSPRGTGPYEQYF.

The CDR3, as DNA: TGTGCCAGTAGTATCAGGTACAGGGGCCTTAGCAATCAGCCCCAGCATTTT. Translation: CASSIRYRGLSNQPQHF. The genes are TRBV19 and TRBJ1-5; 7 positions agree with TRBD1. Trimming removed 3 bases from V and 0 bases from J; junction bases left unmatched: 8. This CDR3 comprises 17 residues. Germline V gene sequence: CDR1 LNHDA, CDR2 SQIVND (reference sequence).